This TCR beta chain was obtained from a study of shared T cell receptors in the human thymus (dated by TCRdb to the early 2020s). In terms of the full investigation: The study examined how self-reactive, shared T-cell receptor alpha chains are generated in the human thymus.

To prepare the library, the immunoSEQ multiplex PCR assay was applied. TCRdb's version of the immuneACCESS table is confined to in-frame rearrangements and falls short of the full clone set. An unresolved V gene accounts for under half of the shortfall where checked; the remainder is of unknown origin. This sample holds more than 550,000 clones; approximately 87% were observed only once. The ten top clones hold about 0.0094% of the sample. A remark on this clone: Its antigen specificity is not known. Within one base of it there is no much larger clone, and no base qualities were kept.

The CDR3 starts with the cysteine, ends with the phenylalanine, and has 17 residues. The entry retains the CDR3 DNA only, 51 bases that are in frame from base 1. From the germline V gene (reference sequence), CDR1 is PRHDT and CDR2 is FYEKMQ. Trimming takes 0 bases from V and 6 bases from J, and the germline ends sit 19 bases apart. The sample was also reused in another study, on human thymus T cells. From that second study: Donors were immunologically healthy infants undergoing open corrective cardiac surgery for congenital heart defects in Finland. Thymus tissue was collected as surgical resects that were removed during corrective cardiac surgery. Biased V and J gene segment usage appeared to be present in both thymic and peripheral blood repertoires. The related research found that thymic TCR repertoires overlapped highly between unrelated individuals. TCR alpha and beta repertoires from roughly eight infant thymus samples and a few related peripheral blood samples were characterized in the study. The cohort included 5 or 6 male and a couple of female infants, with donor ages spanning 7 to 244 days. After being mechanically released from the tissue, thymocytes were kept at -70 degrees C in pellets of roughly 10-33 million cells. Genomic DNA was extracted from frozen cell pellets with a QIAsymphony instrument. TCRB and TCRAD loci were amplified from a standardized quantity of quality-controlled genomic DNA using the immunoSEQ multiplex PCR assay. The amplicons covered the V(D)J region and were long enough to include the CDR3 and to identify the V and J genes. Amplicon sequencing was performed on an Illumina platform through the commercial immunoSEQ service. Primer bias and sequencing errors were corrected as previously described, and TCRAD and TCRB definitions were based on the IMGT database. Repertoires were analysed with immunoSEQ Analyzer 3.0 and VDJTools, covering basic statistics, V/J segment usage, diversity estimates, rarefaction and pairwise overlap. Diversity was estimated using the Chao1, ChaoE, Efron-Thisted, Shannon and inverse Simpson indices, and was also estimated on datasets down-sampled to the size of the smallest sample. Repertoire overlap was assessed by strict matching of CDR3 nucleotide sequence, V gene and J gene, and clustering was done by Jaccard-based multidimensional scaling. On average, thymus samples gave roughly 740,000 unique TCRB clonotypes, whereas blood samples gave roughly 84,000.

This receptor was obtained from a boy under three years old with a congenital heart defect. Donor details come from another sample of the same person, matched by shared clones. The chain joins TRBV13 to TRBJ2-3, and perhaps TRBD1 as D gene, on 6 matching bases. Sequencing input: thymocytes. The DNA is TGTGCCAGCAGCTTAGGCCGGGGCCTGAGGGGGACGGATACGCAGTATTTT. It is translated as CASSLGRGLRGTDTQYF.